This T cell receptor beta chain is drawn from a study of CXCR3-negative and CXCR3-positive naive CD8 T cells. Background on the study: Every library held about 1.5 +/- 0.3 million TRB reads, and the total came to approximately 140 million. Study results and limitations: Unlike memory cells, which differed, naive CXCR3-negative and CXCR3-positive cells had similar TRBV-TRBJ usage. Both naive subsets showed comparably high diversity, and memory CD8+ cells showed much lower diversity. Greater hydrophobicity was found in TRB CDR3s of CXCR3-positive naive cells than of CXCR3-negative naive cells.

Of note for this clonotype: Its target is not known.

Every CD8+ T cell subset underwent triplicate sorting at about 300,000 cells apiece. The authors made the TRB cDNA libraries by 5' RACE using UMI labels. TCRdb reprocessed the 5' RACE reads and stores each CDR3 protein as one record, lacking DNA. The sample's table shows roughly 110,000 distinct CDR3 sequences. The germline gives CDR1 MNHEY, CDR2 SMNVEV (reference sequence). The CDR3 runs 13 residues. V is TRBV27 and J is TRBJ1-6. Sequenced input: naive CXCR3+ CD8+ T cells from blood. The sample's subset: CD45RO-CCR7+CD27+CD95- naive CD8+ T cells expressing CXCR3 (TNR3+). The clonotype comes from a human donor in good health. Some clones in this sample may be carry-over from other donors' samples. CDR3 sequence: CASSLAVNSPLHF.